Listed here are 13 T cell receptor beta chains from one sample, sequenced in a study of blood T cell repertoires in COVID-19. TCRdb keeps only in-frame clones here, not all; method: immunoSEQ multiplex PCR. The table records over 600,000 clones, around 89% of them present only once. The sample taken for sequencing was peripheral blood. The receptors were gathered from a woman between 18 and 30 years old with acute or convalescent COVID-19.

The V and J genes are TRBV7-2 and TRBJ1-6; tentatively, D is TRBD1 (5 bases). Germline loops: CDR1 SGHTA, CDR2 FQGNSA. This CDR3 contains 14 residues. Trimming cost V 1 base and J 7 bases, with 8 bases left between them. CDR3 in amino acids: CASSLVRGNSPLHF. CDR3 DNA sequence: TGTGCCAGCAGCTTAGTTCGGGGGAATTCACCCCTCCACTTT.

The V call is TRBV30, the J call TRBJ1-2; 10 bases map to TRBD1. This CDR3 comprises 19 residues. Germline CDR1 GTSNPN, CDR2 SVGIG (reference sequence). Unmatched junction bases numbered 22, after V lost 2 bases and J lost 7 bases. The CDR3 region has the DNA TGTGCCTGGAGTCGAGGTGTCTCCCGGGACAGGGGAGGGTTTGGTGGCTACACCTTC. This sequence encodes CAWSRGVSRDRGGFGGYTF.

The J gene is TRBJ1-1, the V gene TRBV18, with a tentative D call TRBD1 (5 bases). The CDR3 runs 15 residues. CDR1 and CDR2 (germline): KGHSH, LQKENI. The V and J ends lost 3 bases and 5 bases respectively, with 16 bases between them. This chain's CDR3 is CASSPSRERGTEAFF. The CDR3 nucleotides read TGTGCCAGCTCACCCTCCAGGGAGCGGGGAACTGAAGCTTTCTTT.

This chain uses TRBV5-5 with TRBJ2-2, with 9 bases fitting TRBD1. The CDR3 has 15 amino acids. Germline CDR1 reads SGHKS; CDR2 reads YYEKEE (reference sequence). Trimming took 2 bases from V and 3 from J; bases not matched to a gene: 2. CDR3 bases: TGTGCCAGCAGCTTTGGGGACAGGGACACCGGGGAGCTGTTTTTT. Its translation is CASSFGDRDTGELFF. Full variable domain (outside the CDR3, taken from reference TRBV5-5 and TRBJ2-2): DAGVTQSPTHLIKTRGQQVTLRCSPISGHKSVSWYQQVLGQGPQFIFQYYEKEERGRGNFPDRFSARQFPNYSSELNVNALLLGDSALYLCASSFGDRDTGELFFGEGSRLTVL.

V usage is TRBV19 and J usage is TRBJ2-7; TRBD1 matches at 7 bases. Germline V lookup: CDR1 LNHDA, CDR2 SQIVND (reference sequence). Germline trimming cut 5 bases from V and 5 bases from J; bases unmatched to any gene: 9. This CDR3 is 14 amino acids long. The CDR3 here is CASSPDREWDEQYF. CDR3 bases: TGTGCCAGTAGTCCAGACAGGGAATGGGACGAGCAGTACTTC.

DNA for the CDR3: TGTGCCAGCAACCAGGGGAGCTCTGGAAACACCATATATTTT. Protein product: CASNQGSSGNTIYF. This sequence joins TRBV6-5 and TRBJ1-3; weak D call: TRBD1 (6 bases). The CDR3 length is 14 residues. Deletions cut 7 bases from V and 0 bases from J, with 10 bases between. Germline CDR1 MNHEY, CDR2 SVGAGI.

The J gene is TRBJ2-2, the V gene TRBV6-5, with no clear D. CDR1 MNHEY and CDR2 SVGAGI come from the germline V gene. Deletions cut 0 bases from V and 4 bases from J, with 9 bases between. The CDR3 loop spans 15 amino acids. The CDR3 DNA is TGTGCCAGCAGTTACTCGACAAAAAGCACCGGGGAGCTGTTTTTT. Amino acid sequence: CASSYSTKSTGELFF.

V is TRBV6-5 and J is TRBJ1-6, with TRBD1 as a possible D gene (5 bases). Germline lookup yields CDR1 MNHEY and CDR2 SVGAGI. The V gene lost 7 bases and the J gene lost 6 bases, with 10 bases spanning the gap. There are 13 residues in the CDR3. The CDR3 here is CASTQGLNSPLHF. Here the CDR3 DNA reads TGTGCCAGCACTCAGGGTCTTAATTCACCCCTCCACTTT.

The rearrangement joins TRBV29-1 to TRBJ1-1, with a weak D call TRBD1 (5 bases). This CDR3 spans 14 amino acids. CDR1 SQVTM and CDR2 ANQGSEA come from the germline V gene. The ends were cut back, 5 bases at V and 4 bases at J, with 17 bases in the middle. The CDR3 DNA reads as TGCAGCGTTACCGCTCGACAGATACCCACTGAAGCTTTCTTT. As protein: CSVTARQIPTEAFF.

The chain links TRBV6-6 to TRBJ2-4; D unresolved. The germline V gene has CDR1 MNHNY and CDR2 SVGAGI (reference sequence). The CDR3 runs 11 residues. The V and J ends lost 2 bases and 8 bases respectively, with 4 bases between them. The CDR3 is CASSYLDIQYF. CDR3 DNA: TGTGCCAGCAGTTACCTCGACATTCAGTACTTC.

The chain is built from TRBV6-4 and TRBJ2-7; 8 bases are shared with TRBD2. The germline gives CDR1 MRHNA, CDR2 SNTAGT. J lost 2 bases, V lost 6 bases, and 6 bases had no gene match. The CDR3 has 14 amino acids. In DNA, the CDR3 is TGTGCCAGCAGCCCCGGGGGGGCTCCCTACGAGCAGTACTTC. Translation gives CASSPGGAPYEQYF.

J is TRBJ2-7 and V is TRBV7-8; perhaps TRBD1 as D (7 bases). V was pared by 1 base and J by 2 bases, with 15 bases between. The CDR3 covers 16 residues. Germline-derived CDR1 and CDR2 are SGHVS and FQNEAQ. For the CDR3, the DNA is TGTGCCAGCAGCTTAGGAAATGTCAGGGGGGCCTACGAGCAGTACTTC. It yields the protein CASSLGNVRGAYEQYF.

The V and J genes are TRBV4-1 and TRBJ2-1, with 11 bases that match TRBD1. Unmatched junction bases numbered 5, after V lost 2 bases and J lost 8 bases. Germline CDR1 MGHRA, CDR2 YSYEKL. The CDR3 covers 15 residues. The CDR3, as DNA: TGCGCCAGCAGCCAAACGGGACAGGGGGTGGATGAGCAGTTCTTC. Its translation is CASSQTGQGVDEQFF.